What follows is one T cell receptor (beta chain) and its context. Its specificity is not known. The data were obtained in a study of cytomegalovirus exposure and HLA in healthy donors. Findings of the study overall: A subsequent analysis found that TCR clusters from the first cohort also tended to co-occur in the 120 or so validation repertoires, with 90% to 95% of cluster scores above 0. Accounts indicate the classifier identified cytomegalovirus status with strong specificity and sensitivity.

This CDR3 is built from 16 residues. V was pared by 7 bases and J by 1 base, with 12 bases of the junction left unmatched. The germline gives CDR1 SGHTA, CDR2 FQGNSA. Some clones are missing from TCRdb's copy, which holds only in-frame ones; the method was immunoSEQ multiplex PCR. This table holds a few hundred thousand clones, just over 85% found once. J is TRBJ2-7 and V is TRBV7-2; 8 bases are shared with TRBD2. Sequencing was performed on PBMCs. The receptor was isolated from a woman younger than 35 in good health and CMV-seronegative. For the CDR3, the DNA is TGTGCCAGCACCTCCGGCCGCACTAGCGGATCCTACGAGCAGTACTTC. Protein sequence: CASTSGRTSGSYEQYF.